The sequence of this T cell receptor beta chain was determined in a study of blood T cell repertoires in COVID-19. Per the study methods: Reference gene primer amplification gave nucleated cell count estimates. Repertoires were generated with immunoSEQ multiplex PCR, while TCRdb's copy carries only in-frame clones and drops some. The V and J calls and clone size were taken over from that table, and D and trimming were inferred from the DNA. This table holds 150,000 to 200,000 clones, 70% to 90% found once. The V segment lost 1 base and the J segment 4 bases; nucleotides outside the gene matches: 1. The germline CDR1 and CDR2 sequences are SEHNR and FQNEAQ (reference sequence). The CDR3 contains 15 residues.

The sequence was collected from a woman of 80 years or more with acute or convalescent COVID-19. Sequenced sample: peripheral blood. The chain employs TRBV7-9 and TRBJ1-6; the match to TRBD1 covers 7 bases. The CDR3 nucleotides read TGTGCCAGCAGCTTAGGACAGGGTTATAATTCACCCCTCCACTTT. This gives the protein CASSLGQGYNSPLHF.